This paragraph covers one T cell receptor beta chain sequence. Antigen: not known. Generated by immunoSEQ multiplex PCR, the TCRdb table keeps only in-frame clones and is missing some. The table records more than 400,000 clones, roughly 80% of them present only once. Per the germline V gene, CDR1 is SGHDT and CDR2 is YYEEEE. V was pared by 1 base and J by 4 bases, with 1 base of the junction left unmatched. This CDR3 spans 13 amino acids. This record comes from a study of shared clonotypes between healthy human individuals. Study-level background: Contributing individuals were two females and a few males aged 18 to 49. The study, taken as a whole, reports: Having only a few donors restricted how much genetic and exposure-history diversity was captured.

Donors were healthy HIV-negative adults without recently reported acute infections or vaccinations. V gene TRBV5-6 combines with J gene TRBJ2-7; 8 bases are a match to TRBD2. The specimen was PBMCs. This TCR was recovered from a woman aged 40 to 50 in good health. Some clones in this sample may be carry-over from other donors' samples. The CDR3 here is CASSLTSGYEQYF. CDR3 DNA: TGTGCCAGCAGCTTGACTAGCGGATACGAGCAGTACTTC.